This T cell receptor (beta chain) is drawn from a study of regulatory T cells in long-lasting Graves disease. V lost 0 bases to trimming and J lost 4 bases, with 6 bases between them. CDR1 is GTSNPN and CDR2 is SVGIG in the germline V gene (reference sequence). This CDR3 contains 12 residues. The study, taken as a whole, reports: TCR diversity was lower in persistent Graves' patients than in newly diagnosed ones.

Worth noting for this clonotype: Its antigen is unknown.

Time point in this sample: newly diagnosed GD, antithyroid drugs for less than 3 months. Following extraction of RNA from PBMCs, that RNA was used to make the TCR library. Both iRepertoire HTBI primers and Arm-PCR of CDR3 regions were used to build the TCR beta libraries. Original data processing: Segment identification across samples yielded 62 TRBV and around 13 TRBJ segments. TCRdb analysed the multiplex PCR reads with MiXCR anew, one entry per CDR3 protein. The V and J calls come from TCRdb's annotation, not from the publication. The table includes just over 600,000 distinct CDR3 sequences, around 17% detected once. These data are also associated with another study on T cells in Graves' hyperthyroidism and ophthalmopathy. That study reports: When the TCR CDR3 underwent first-round RT-PCR, the HTBI primer set was used.

The chain is built from TRBV30 and TRBJ2-5; D ambiguous. This specimen was peripheral blood mononuclear cells (PBMCs), taken at new diagnosis, from a patient treated with antithyroid drugs. This sequence originates from a woman aged 25 to 39 with Graves disease. CDR3 protein: CAWSVAAETQYF. The CDR3 bases are TGTGCCTGGAGTGTAGCAGCAGAGACCCAGTACTTC.